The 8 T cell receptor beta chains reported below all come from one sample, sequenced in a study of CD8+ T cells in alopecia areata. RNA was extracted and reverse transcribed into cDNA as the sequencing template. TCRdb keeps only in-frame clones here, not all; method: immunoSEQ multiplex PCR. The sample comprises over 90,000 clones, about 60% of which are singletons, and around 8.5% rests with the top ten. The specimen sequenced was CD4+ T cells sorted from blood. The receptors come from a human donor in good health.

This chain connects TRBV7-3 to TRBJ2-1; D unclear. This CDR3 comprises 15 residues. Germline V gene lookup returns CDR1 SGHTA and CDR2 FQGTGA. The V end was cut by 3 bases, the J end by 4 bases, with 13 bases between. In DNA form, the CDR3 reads TGTGCCAGCAGCTTGGGTGCCTTTGGATACAATGAGCAGTTCTTC. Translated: CASSLGAFGYNEQFF. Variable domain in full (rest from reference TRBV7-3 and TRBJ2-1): GAGVSQTPSNKVTEKGKYVELRCDPISGHTALYWYRQSLGQGPEFLIYFQGTGAADDSGLPNDRFFAVRPEGSVSTLKIQRTERGDSAVYLCASSLGAFGYNEQFFGPGTRLTVL.

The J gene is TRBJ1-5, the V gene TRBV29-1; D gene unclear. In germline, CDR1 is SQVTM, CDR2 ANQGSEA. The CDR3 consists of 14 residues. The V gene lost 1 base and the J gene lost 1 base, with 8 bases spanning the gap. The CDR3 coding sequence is TGCAGCGTTGAAGGTAGGCCGAGCAATCAGCCCCAGCATTTT. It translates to CSVEGRPSNQPQHF.

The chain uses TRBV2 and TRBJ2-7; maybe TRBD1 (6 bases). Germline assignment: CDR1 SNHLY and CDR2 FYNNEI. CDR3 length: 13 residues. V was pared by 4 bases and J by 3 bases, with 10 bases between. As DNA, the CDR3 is TGTGCCAGCAGTGTCCAGGGGTTCTACGAGCAGTACTTC. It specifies CASSVQGFYEQYF.

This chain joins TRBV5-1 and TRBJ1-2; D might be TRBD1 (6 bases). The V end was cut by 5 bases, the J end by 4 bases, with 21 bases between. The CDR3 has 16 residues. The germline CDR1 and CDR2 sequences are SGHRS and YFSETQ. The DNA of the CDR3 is TGCGCCAGCAGTGATCCCGGGACACCAGGACGCTATGGCTACACCTTC. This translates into CASSDPGTPGRYGYTF.

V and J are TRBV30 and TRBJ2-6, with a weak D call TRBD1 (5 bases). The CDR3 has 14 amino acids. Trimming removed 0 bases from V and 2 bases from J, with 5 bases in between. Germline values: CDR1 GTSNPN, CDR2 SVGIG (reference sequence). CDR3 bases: TGTGCCTGGAGTGTAGGGGCTGGGGCCAACGTCCTGACTTTC. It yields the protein CAWSVGAGANVLTF.

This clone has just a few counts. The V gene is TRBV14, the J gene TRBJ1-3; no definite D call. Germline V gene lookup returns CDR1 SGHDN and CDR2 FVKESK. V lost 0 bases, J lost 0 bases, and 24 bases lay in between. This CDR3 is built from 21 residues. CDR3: CASSQDDPSGRGADSGNTIYF. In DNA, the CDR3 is TGTGCCAGCAGCCAAGATGACCCATCTGGCCGAGGAGCCGACTCTGGAAACACCATATATTTT.

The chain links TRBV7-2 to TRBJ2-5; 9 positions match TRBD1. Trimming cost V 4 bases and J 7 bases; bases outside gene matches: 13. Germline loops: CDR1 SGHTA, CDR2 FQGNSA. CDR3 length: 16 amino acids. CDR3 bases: TGTGCCAGCAGCTATCTCCCGGACAGGGGATCGGCGACCCAGTACTTC. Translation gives CASSYLPDRGSATQYF.

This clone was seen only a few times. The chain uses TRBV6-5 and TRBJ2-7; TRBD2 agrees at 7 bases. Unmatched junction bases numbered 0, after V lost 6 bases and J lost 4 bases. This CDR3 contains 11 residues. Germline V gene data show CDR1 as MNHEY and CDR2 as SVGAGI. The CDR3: CASRREYEQYF. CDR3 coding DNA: TGTGCCAGCAGGCGGGAGTACGAGCAGTACTTC.